Listed here are 17 T cell receptor beta chains from one sample, sequenced in a study of blood T cell repertoires in COVID-19. Data came from immunoSEQ multiplex PCR; TCRdb stores just in-frame clones and leaves some out. This sample has 150,000 or so clones, with approximately 88% found just once. Sequenced: peripheral blood. Receptor source: a human donor in a cohort sampled during active COVID-19.

This chain links TRBV2 with TRBJ1-3, with D unclear. There are 17 residues in the CDR3. Germline CDR1 is SNHLY and CDR2 is FYNNEI. V was cut by 4 bases and J by 4 bases, with 20 bases left in between. The CDR3 coding sequence is TGTGCCAGCAGTGGTGGAGTGGTTCTTAGCGGAGGAAACACCATATATTTT. Residues: CASSGGVVLSGGNTIYF.

In this sample, this clone turned up once. This sequence joins TRBV3-1 (or the pseudogene TRBV3-2) and TRBJ1-5, with 10 bases that match TRBD1. The CDR3 has 18 residues. The J segment lost 6 bases and the V segment lost 1 base, leaving 12 bases of the junction unmatched. Germline V CDR1 and CDR2: LGHDT, YNNKEL (reference sequence). The CDR3 DNA reads as TGTGCCAGCAGCCAAGCTCCATCGGACAGGGGGATTTTTCAGCCCCAGCATTTT. It translates to CASSQAPSDRGIFQPQHF.

V usage is TRBV28 and J usage is TRBJ1-1, with D hard to call. The CDR3 is made up of 12 amino acids. Germline V gene data show CDR1 as MDHEN and CDR2 as SYDVKM. V was cut by 7 bases and J by 1 base, with 7 bases left in between. The DNA for the CDR3 is TGTGCCAGCACCCTCGGGAACACTGAAGCTTTCTTT. This encodes CASTLGNTEAFF. Drawing the rest from reference TRBV28 and TRBJ1-1, the complete variable domain is DVKVTQSSRYLVKRTGEKVFLECVQDMDHENMFWYRQDPGLGLRLIYFSYDVKMKEKGDIPEGYSVSREKKERFSLILESASTNQTSMYLCASTLGNTEAFFGQGTRLTVV.

The rearrangement links TRBV10-3 to TRBJ2-3; 8 positions match TRBD1. The CDR3 loop spans 14 amino acids. The V gene's germline CDR1 is ENHRY and CDR2 SYGVKD. J gave up 5 bases and V 4 bases, and 5 bases lay outside the gene matches. CDR3 in amino acids: CAISGVTGVDTQYF. CDR3 in DNA: TGTGCCATCAGTGGGGTGACAGGGGTAGATACGCAGTATTTT.

CDR3 in DNA: TGCGCCAGCAGCCAAGAAATAGGGGACTCCTACGAGCAGTACTTC. It specifies CASSQEIGDSYEQYF. The chain is built from TRBV4-1 and TRBJ2-7, with a possible D match to TRBD1 (5 bases). Germline values: CDR1 MGHRA, CDR2 YSYEKL. CDR3 length: 15 residues. V shed 0 bases and J shed 0 bases, with 9 bases lying between them.

V is TRBV29-1 and J is TRBJ2-2; possibly TRBD1 for D (5 bases). The germline gives CDR1 SQVTM, CDR2 ANQGSEA. The V end was cut by 5 bases, the J end by 1 base, with 8 bases between. The CDR3 contains 13 residues. Written as DNA, the CDR3 is TGCAGCGTTCGCGACAGGAACACCGGGGAGCTGTTTTTT. Protein product: CSVRDRNTGELFF.

This chain uses TRBV24-1 with TRBJ2-7; 7 bases are shared with TRBD2. CDR1 and CDR2 (germline): KGHDR, SFDVKD. The CDR3 runs 17 residues. Germline trimming cut 3 bases from V and 0 bases from J; bases unmatched to any gene: 10. The CDR3 loop is CATSDPRLAPSSYEQYF. CDR3 DNA sequence: TGTGCCACCAGTGATCCGAGACTAGCCCCGAGCTCCTACGAGCAGTACTTC.

The rearrangement joins TRBV9 to TRBJ2-7; D ambiguous. Germline CDR1 reads SGDLS; CDR2 reads YYNGEE. Trimming shortened V by 4 bases and J by 2 bases, and 13 bases separated the two germline ends. The CDR3 spans 14 residues. The CDR3 sequence is CASSSPRVPYEQYF. CDR3 nucleotide sequence: TGTGCCAGCAGCTCGCCCCGGGTTCCCTACGAGCAGTACTTC.

This chain joins TRBV28 and TRBJ1-1; tentative D call: TRBD1 (6 bases). The germline V gene encodes CDR1 MDHEN and CDR2 SYDVKM. Trimming shortened V by 6 bases and J by 0 bases, and 8 bases separated the two germline ends. This CDR3 is built from 13 residues. The chain's CDR3 is CASRSGVNTEAFF. CDR3 nucleotides: TGTGCCAGCAGGTCAGGGGTGAACACTGAAGCTTTCTTT.

This clone has more than one count but fewer than ten. The chain uses TRBV7-9 and TRBJ1-3; no firm D call. Trimming removed 2 bases at V and 4 bases at J, with 12 bases between. This CDR3 is built from 15 residues. The germline V gene encodes CDR1 SEHNR and CDR2 FQNEAQ (reference sequence). The CDR3 reads CASSLSGFRGNTIYF. The CDR3 DNA follows: TGTGCCAGCAGCTTAAGTGGTTTCCGGGGAAACACCATATATTTT.

Comment on this clone: At the DNA level, this CDR3 is encoded by other sequences in the same sample as well. The rearrangement joins TRBV28 to TRBJ1-1, with no clear D. The CDR3 contains 15 residues. CDR1 is MDHEN and CDR2 is SYDVKM in the germline V gene. The ends were cut back, 2 bases at V and 4 bases at J, with 14 bases in the middle. CDR3 region: CASSLNRGRSTEAFF. For the CDR3, the DNA is TGTGCCAGCAGTTTAAACCGCGGGCGGAGCACTGAAGCTTTCTTT.

This clone was seen a few times. V and J are TRBV10-1 and TRBJ1-5; TRBD1 is a possible D gene (6 bases). V gave up 6 bases and J gave up 3 bases, with 15 bases separating them. The CDR3 extends over 15 amino acids. Germline CDR1 WNHNN, CDR2 SYGVQD (reference sequence). The CDR3 here is CASRGGARDNQPQHF. DNA of the CDR3: TGCGCCAGCAGGGGGGGGGCGCGGGACAATCAGCCCCAGCATTTT.

The chain uses TRBV28 and TRBJ1-5, with 8 bases lining up with TRBD1. V was pared by 7 bases and J by 7 bases, with 9 bases of the junction left unmatched. This CDR3 comprises 14 residues. Germline loops: CDR1 MDHEN, CDR2 SYDVKM. CDR3 protein: CASNGGQGLQPQHF. As DNA, the CDR3 is TGTGCCAGCAACGGCGGACAGGGTCTACAGCCCCAGCATTTT.

The rearrangement links TRBV6-1 to TRBJ2-7; 9 bases are a match to TRBD2. Germline loops: CDR1 MNHNS, CDR2 SASEGT. This CDR3 is 14 amino acids long. V shed 2 bases, J shed 2 bases, and the junction held 1 base outside the gene matches. Here the CDR3 DNA reads TGTGCCAGCAGTGAACCTAGCGGGACCTACGAGCAGTACTTC. As protein: CASSEPSGTYEQYF.

This chain links TRBV10-3 with TRBJ2-7, with 8 bases aligning to TRBD2. V was clipped by 10 bases and J by 2 bases; unmatched bases: 10. The CDR3 length is 14 residues. In germline, CDR1 is ENHRY, CDR2 SYGVKD. For the CDR3, the DNA is TGTGCCAGCTCTAGCGGGCCACTTACCTACGAGCAGTACTTC. Translation: CASSSGPLTYEQYF.

The V and J genes are TRBV2 and TRBJ2-3; TRBD2 agrees at 7 bases. The CDR3 is made up of 13 amino acids. CDR1 and CDR2 (germline): SNHLY, FYNNEI. The V segment lost 7 bases and the J segment 1 base; nucleotides outside the gene matches: 2. The CDR3 nucleotides are TGTGCCAGCATCGGACTAGGCACAGATACGCAGTATTTT. Translated: CASIGLGTDTQYF.

The chain recombines TRBV28 with TRBJ2-1; D call uncertain. Germline V CDR1 and CDR2: MDHEN, SYDVKM. CDR3 length: 13 residues. V shed 4 bases and J shed 2 bases, with 6 bases lying between them. The CDR3 sequence is CASSSGPYNEQFF. The CDR3 nucleotides read TGTGCCAGCAGTTCTGGCCCCTACAATGAGCAGTTCTTC.